The entry that follows covers one T cell receptor (beta chain) sequence. The CDR3 is 15 amino acids. V dropped 5 bases and J dropped 5 bases, with 15 bases sitting between them. Germline V gene lookup returns CDR1 MNHEY and CDR2 SVGAGI. For each donor, at least one pre-ART and at least two post-ART PBMC samples were available. This entry belongs to a study of long-term antiretroviral therapy in people with HIV. The assay, immunoSEQ v3.0, was run at survey level. The method was immunoSEQ multiplex PCR; TCRdb's version includes in-frame clones alone and lacks a portion of them. The table lists tens of thousands of clones, less than 90% of them singletons.

This sequence originates from a woman between 50 and 59 years old with HIV. The sequencing used unsorted PBMCs, collected 1.9 years after starting antiretroviral therapy. The chain has TRBV6-5 and TRBJ2-2; D possibly matches TRBD1 or TRBD2 (5 bases each). The CDR3 loop reads CASSRPGRGTGELFF. The CDR3 nucleotides read TGTGCCAGCAGTCGACCAGGGCGCGGGACCGGGGAGCTGTTTTTT.